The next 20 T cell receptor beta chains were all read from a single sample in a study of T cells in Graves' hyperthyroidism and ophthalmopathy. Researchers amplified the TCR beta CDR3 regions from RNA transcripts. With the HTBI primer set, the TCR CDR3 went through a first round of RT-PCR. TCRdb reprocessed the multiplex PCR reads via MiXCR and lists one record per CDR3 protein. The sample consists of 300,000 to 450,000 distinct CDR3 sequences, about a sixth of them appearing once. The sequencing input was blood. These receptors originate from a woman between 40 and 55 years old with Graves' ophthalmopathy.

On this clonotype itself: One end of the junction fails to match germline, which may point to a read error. The CDR3 nucleotides read TGCGCCAGAAGACGGGATAACCAAGAGACTCAGTACTTC. This translates into CARRRDNQETQYF. The V and J genes are TRBV28 and TRBJ2-5, with D perhaps matching TRBD2 (5 bases). The CDR3 loop spans 13 amino acids. CDR1 is MDHEN and CDR2 is SYDVKM in the germline V gene.

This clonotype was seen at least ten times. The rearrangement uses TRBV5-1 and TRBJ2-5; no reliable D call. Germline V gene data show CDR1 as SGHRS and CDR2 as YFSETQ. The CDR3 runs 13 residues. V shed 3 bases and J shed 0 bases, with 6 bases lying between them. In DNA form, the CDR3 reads TGCGCCAGCAGCTACCGGGACCAAGAGACCCAGTACTTC. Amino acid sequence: CASSYRDQETQYF.

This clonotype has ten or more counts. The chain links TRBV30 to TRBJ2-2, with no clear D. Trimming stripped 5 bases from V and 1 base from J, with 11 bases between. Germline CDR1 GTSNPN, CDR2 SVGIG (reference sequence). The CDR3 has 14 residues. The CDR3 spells CAWRPDGNTGELFF. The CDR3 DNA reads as TGTGCCTGGCGGCCGGATGGGAACACCGGGGAGCTGTTTTTT.

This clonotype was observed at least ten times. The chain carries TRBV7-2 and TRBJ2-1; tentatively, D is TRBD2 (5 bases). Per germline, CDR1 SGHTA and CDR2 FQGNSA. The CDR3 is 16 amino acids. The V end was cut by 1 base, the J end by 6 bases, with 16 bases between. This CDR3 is CASSLGEGKRRNEQFF. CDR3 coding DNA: TGTGCCAGCAGCTTAGGTGAGGGAAAAAGGCGCAATGAGCAGTTCTTC.

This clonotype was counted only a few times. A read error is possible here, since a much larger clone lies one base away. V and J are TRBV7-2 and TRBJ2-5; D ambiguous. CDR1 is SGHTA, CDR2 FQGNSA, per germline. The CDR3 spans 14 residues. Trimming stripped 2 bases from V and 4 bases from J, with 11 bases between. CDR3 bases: TGTGCCAGCAGCTTAAACAGTCTGGGAGAGACCCAGTACTTC. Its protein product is CASSLNSLGETQYF.

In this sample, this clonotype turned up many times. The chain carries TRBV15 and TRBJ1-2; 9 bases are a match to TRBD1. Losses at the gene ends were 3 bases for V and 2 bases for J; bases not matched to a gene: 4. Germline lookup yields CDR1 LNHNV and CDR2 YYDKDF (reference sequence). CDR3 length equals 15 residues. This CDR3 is CATSRVGTGNYGYTF. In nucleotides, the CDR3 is TGTGCCACCAGCAGGGTCGGGACAGGGAACTATGGCTACACCTTC.

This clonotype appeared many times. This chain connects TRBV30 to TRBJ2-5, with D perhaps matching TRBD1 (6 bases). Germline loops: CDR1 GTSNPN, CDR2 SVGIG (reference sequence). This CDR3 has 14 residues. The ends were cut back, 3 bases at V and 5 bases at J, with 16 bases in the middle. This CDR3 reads CAWSRSGDRETQYF. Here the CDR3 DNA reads TGTGCCTGGAGCCGCTCAGGGGATCGGGAGACCCAGTACTTC.

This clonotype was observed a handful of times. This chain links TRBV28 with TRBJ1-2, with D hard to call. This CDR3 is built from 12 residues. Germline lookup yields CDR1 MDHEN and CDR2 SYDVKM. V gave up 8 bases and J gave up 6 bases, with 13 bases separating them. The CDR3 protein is CASGYPIDGYTF. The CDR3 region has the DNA TGTGCCAGCGGCTACCCCATCGATGGCTACACCTTC.

In nucleotides, the CDR3 is TGTGCCAGCAGTGATCAAAGTGGGAGCTACGAGCAGTACTTC. Encoded protein: CASSDQSGSYEQYF. V is TRBV6-1 and J is TRBJ2-7; D is possibly TRBD2 (5 bases). The CDR3 has 14 amino acids. Germline values: CDR1 MNHNS, CDR2 SASEGT. Trimming removed 3 bases from V and 3 bases from J, with 12 bases in between.

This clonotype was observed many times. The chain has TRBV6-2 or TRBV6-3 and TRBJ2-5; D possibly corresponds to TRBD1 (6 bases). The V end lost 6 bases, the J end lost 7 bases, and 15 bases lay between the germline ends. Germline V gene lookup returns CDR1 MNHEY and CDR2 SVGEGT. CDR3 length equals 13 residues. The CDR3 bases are TGTGCCAGCAGGCTGGGACAAGCCCCGACCCAGTACTTC. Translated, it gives CASRLGQAPTQYF.

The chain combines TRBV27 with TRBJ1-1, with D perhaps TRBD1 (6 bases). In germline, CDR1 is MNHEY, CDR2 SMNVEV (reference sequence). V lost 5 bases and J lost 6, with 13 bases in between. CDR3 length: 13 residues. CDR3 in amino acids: CASSTSGAAEAFF. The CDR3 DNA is TGTGCCAGCAGTACCTCAGGGGCGGCTGAAGCTTTCTTT.

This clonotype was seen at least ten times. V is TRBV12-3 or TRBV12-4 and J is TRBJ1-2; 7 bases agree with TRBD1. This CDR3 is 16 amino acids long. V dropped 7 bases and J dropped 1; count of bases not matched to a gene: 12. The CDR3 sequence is CASNIRQGPLNYGYTF. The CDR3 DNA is TGTGCCAGCAACATCCGACAGGGCCCTCTTAACTATGGCTACACCTTC.

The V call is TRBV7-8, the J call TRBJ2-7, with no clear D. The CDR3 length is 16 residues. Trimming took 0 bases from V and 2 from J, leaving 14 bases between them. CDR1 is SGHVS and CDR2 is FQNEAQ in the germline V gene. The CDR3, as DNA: TGTGCCAGCAGCTTAGCGCTTGGCAGCTTACCCTACGAGCAGTACTTC. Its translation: CASSLALGSLPYEQYF.

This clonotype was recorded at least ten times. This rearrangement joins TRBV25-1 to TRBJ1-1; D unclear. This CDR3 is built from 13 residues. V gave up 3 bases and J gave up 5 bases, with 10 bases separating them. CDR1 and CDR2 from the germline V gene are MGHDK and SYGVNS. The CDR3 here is CASSDGGRTEAFF. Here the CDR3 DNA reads TGTGCCAGCAGTGATGGAGGGCGGACTGAAGCTTTCTTT.

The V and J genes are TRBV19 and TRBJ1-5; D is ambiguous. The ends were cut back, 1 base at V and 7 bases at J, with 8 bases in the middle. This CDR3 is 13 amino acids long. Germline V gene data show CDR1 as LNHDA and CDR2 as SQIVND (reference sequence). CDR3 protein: CASSIGFGQPQHF. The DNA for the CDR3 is TGTGCCAGTAGTATAGGATTTGGACAGCCCCAGCATTTT. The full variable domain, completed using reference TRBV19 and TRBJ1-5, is DGGITQSPKYLFRKEGQNVTLSCEQNLNHDAMYWYRQDPGQGLRLIYYSQIVNDFQKGDIAEGYSVSREKKESFPLTVTSAQKNPTAFYLCASSIGFGQPQHFGDGTRLSIL.

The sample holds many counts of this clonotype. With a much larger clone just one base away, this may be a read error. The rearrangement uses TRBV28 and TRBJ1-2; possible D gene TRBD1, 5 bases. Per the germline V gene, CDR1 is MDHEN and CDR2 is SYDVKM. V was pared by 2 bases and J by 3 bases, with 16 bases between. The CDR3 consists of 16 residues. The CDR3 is CASSLKVVRGDYGYTF. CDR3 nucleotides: TGTGCCAGCAGTTTAAAAGTCGTAAGGGGCGACTATGGCTACACCTTC.

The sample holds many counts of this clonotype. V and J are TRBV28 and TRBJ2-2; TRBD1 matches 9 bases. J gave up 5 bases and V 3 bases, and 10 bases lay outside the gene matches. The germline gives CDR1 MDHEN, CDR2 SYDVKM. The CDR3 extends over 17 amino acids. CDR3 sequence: CASSFVARTGATGELFF. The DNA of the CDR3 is TGTGCCAGCAGTTTTGTTGCGCGGACAGGGGCAACCGGGGAGCTGTTTTTT.

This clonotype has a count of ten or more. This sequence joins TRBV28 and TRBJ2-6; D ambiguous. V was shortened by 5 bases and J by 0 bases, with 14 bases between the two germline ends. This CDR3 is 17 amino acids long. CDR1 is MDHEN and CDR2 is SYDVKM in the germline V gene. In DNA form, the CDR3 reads TGTGCCAGCAGTACAGACCCATTCAGCTCTGGGGCCAACGTCCTGACTTTC. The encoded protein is CASSTDPFSSGANVLTF.

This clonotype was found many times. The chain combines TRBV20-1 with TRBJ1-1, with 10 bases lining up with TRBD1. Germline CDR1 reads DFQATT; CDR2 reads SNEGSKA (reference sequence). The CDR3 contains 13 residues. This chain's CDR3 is CRPRTGGSTEAFF. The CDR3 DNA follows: TGCAGACCAAGGACAGGGGGGAGCACTGAAGCTTTCTTT.

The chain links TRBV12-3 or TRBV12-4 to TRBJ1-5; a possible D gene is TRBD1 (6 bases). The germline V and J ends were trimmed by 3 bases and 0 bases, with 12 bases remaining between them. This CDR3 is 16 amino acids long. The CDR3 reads CASSFGTLYSNQPQHF. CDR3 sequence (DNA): TGTGCCAGCAGTTTCGGGACACTTTATAGCAATCAGCCCCAGCATTTT.